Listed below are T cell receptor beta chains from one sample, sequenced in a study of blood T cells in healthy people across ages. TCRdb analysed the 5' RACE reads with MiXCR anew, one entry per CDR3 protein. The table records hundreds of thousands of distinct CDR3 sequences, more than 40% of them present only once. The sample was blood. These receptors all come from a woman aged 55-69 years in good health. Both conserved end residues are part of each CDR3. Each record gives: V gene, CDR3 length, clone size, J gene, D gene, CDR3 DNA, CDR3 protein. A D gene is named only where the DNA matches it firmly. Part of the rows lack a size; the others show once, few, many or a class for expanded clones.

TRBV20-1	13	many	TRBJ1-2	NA	TGCAGTGCTAGGGGGGGGACGGCCTATGGCTACACCTTC	CSARGGTAYGYTF
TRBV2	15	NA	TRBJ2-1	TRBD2	TGTGCCAGCAGTCCCACTAGCGGCTTATACAATGAGCAGTTCTTC	CASSPTSGLYNEQFF
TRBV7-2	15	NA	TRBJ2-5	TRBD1	TGTGCCAGCAGCTCGTGGGACAGGGGCGCCGCCGGGCAGTACTTC	CASSSWDRGAAGQYF
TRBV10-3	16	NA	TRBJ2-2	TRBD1	TGTGCCATCTCCAGGGGGACAGGGGGCATCACCGGGGAGCTGTTTTTT	CAISRGTGGITGELFF
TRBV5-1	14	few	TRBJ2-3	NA	TGCGCCAGCAGCCAGAAACAGGGCACAGATACGCAGTATTTT	CASSQKQGTDTQYF
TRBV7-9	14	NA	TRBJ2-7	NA	TGTGCCAGCAGCTTAACAGAGAGCTCCTACGAGCAGTACTTC	CASSLTESSYEQYF
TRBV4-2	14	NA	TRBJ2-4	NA	TGTGCCAGCAGCCCGGCAGGGCTTAGGGGCATTCAGTACTTC	CASSPAGLRGIQYF
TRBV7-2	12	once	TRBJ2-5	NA	TGTGCCAGCAGTAGGGCCCTGGAGACCCAGTACTTC	CASSRALETQYF
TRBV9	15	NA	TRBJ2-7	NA	TGTGCCAGCAGCCCGTCCGGACTGGGTCCCTACGAGCAGTACTTC	CASSPSGLGPYEQYF
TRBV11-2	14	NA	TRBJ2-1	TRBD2	TGTGCCAGCAGCTTAGAGGCGGGAGCTAGTGAGCAGTTCTTC	CASSLEAGASEQFF
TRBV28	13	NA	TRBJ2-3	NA	TGTGCCACGGTTCGTCCCGGCCTGGATACGCAGTATTTT	CATVRPGLDTQYF
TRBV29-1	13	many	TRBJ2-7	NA	TGCAGCGTTGACGGTGGCGGCTCCTACGAGCAGTACTTC	CSVDGGGSYEQYF
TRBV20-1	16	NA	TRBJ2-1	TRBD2	TGCAGTGCTAGCTCTAGCGGGGGAAGCTCCTACAATGAGCAGTTCTTC	CSASSSGGSSYNEQFF
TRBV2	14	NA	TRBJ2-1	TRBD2	TGTGCCAGCAGTGTTAGCGGGGTGTACAATGAGCAGTTCTTC	CASSVSGVYNEQFF
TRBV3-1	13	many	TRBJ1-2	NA	TGTGCCAGCAGCCAGTTTCACAACTATGGCTACACCTTC	CASSQFHNYGYTF
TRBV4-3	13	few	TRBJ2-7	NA	TGCGCCAGCAGCCCTGAGATTTCCTACGAGCAGTACTTC	CASSPEISYEQYF
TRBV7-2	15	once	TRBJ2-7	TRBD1	TGTGCCAGCAGCAGCGGCGGGACAGGGTGGGCCGAGCAGTACTTC	CASSSGGTGWAEQYF
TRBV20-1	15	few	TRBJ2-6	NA	TGCAGTGCTAGAGTGGACTCCTCTGGGGCCAACGTCCTGACTTTC	CSARVDSSGANVLTF
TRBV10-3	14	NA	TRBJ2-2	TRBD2	TGTGCCATCAGGGAAAGCGGGGACACCGGGGAGCTGTTTTTT	CAIRESGDTGELFF
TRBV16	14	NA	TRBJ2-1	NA	TGTGCCAGCAGCCAGGGCGGGGTCTACAATGAGCAGTTCTTC	CASSQGGVYNEQFF
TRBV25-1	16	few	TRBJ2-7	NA	TGTGCCAGCAGTGACGGCCCCTGGCAGAACCCCTACGAGCAGTACTTC	CASSDGPWQNPYEQYF
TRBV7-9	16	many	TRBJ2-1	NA	TGTGCCAGCAGCCCCGAGAAGGTAGCAGCATTGGGTGAGCAGTTCTTC	CASSPEKVAALGEQFF
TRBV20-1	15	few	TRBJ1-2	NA	TGCAGTGCACCCGGCCAAAGGGGAACTAACTATGGCTACACCTTC	CSAPGQRGTNYGYTF
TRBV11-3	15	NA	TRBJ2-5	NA	TGTGCCAGCAGCTTAGGATCAGCTAACCAAGAGACCCAGTACTTC	CASSLGSANQETQYF
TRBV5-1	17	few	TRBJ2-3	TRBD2	TGCGCCAGCAGCTTGGGTCGTGGACTAGCGGCGACAGATACGCAGTATTTT	CASSLGRGLAATDTQYF
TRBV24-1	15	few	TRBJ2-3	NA	TGTGCCACCAGTGAACCGGGACCATCCACAGATACGCAGTATTTT	CATSEPGPSTDTQYF
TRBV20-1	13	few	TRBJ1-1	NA	TGCAGTGCTAGTTCTCCAGGGAACACTGAAGCTTTCTTT	CSASSPGNTEAFF
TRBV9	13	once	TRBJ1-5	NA	TGTGCCAGCAGCCTAGGGGTTGAGCAGCCCCAGCATTTT	CASSLGVEQPQHF
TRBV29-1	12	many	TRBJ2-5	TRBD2	TGCAGCGTGTCTAGCGGCCAAGAGACCCAGTACTTC	CSVSSGQETQYF
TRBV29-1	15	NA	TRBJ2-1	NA	TGCAGCGTTCGACCAGGGGTGGAGTCCTACAATGAGCAGTTCTTC	CSVRPGVESYNEQFF
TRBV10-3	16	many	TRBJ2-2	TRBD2	TGTGCCATCAGCGACAGTGCAGCGGGAGCGAACGGGGAGCTGTTTTTT	CAISDSAAGANGELFF
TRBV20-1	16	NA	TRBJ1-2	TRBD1	TGCAGTGCTAGAGATCATACACGACAGGGACACTATGGCTACACCTTC	CSARDHTRQGHYGYTF
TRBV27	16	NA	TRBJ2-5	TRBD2	TGTGCCAGCAGACCCGGGACTAACTTTTACCAAGAGACCCAGTACTTC	CASRPGTNFYQETQYF
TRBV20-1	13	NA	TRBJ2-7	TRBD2	TGCAGTGATGAGACTAGCGCAACCTACGAGCAGTACTTC	CSDETSATYEQYF
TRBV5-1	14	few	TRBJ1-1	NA	TGCGCCAGCAGCCCATTCTGGGAGGGCACTGAAGCTTTCTTT	CASSPFWEGTEAFF
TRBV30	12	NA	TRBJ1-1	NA	TGTGCCTGGACGTCTCGGGGGAATGAAGCTTTCTTT	CAWTSRGNEAFF
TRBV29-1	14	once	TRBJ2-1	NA	TGCAGCGTTGAAGATAGGACAGTGTACAATGAGCAGTTCTTC	CSVEDRTVYNEQFF
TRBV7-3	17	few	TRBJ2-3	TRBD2	TGTGCCAGCAGCCCGACTCCGACTAGCGGGAGCACAGATACGCAGTATTTT	CASSPTPTSGSTDTQYF
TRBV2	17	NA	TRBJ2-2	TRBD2	TGTGCCAGCAGTGAACCCACTAGCGGGACGAACACCGGGGAGCTGTTTTTT	CASSEPTSGTNTGELFF
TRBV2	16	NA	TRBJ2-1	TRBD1	TGTGCCAGCAGTGAATCAAGGACAGGGCTCAACAATGAGCAGTTCTTC	CASSESRTGLNNEQFF
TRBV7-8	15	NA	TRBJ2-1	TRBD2	TGTGCCAGCACGGAAGCGGGAGAATCCTACAATGAGCAGTTCTTC	CASTEAGESYNEQFF
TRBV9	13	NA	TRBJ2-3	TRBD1	TGTGCCAGCAGCGGAGACAGGGCAGATACGCAGTATTTT	CASSGDRADTQYF
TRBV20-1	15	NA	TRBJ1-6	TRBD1	TGCAGTGCTAGAATGTCCGGGACAGGCGGTTCACCCCTCCACTTT	CSARMSGTGGSPLHF